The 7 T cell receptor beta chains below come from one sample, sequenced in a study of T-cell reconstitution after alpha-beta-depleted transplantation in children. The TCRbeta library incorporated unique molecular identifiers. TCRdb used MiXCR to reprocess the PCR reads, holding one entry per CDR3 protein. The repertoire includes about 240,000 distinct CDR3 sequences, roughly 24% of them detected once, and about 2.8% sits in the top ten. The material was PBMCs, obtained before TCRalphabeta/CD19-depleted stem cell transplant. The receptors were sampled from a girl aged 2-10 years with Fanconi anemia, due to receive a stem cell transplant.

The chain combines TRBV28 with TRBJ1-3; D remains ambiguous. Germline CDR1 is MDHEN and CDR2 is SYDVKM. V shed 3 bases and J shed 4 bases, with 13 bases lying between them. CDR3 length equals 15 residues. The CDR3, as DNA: TGTGCCAGCAGTTTGGCCGATCATCTCGGAAACACCATATATTTT. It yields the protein CASSLADHLGNTIYF. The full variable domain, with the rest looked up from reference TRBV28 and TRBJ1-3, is DVKVTQSSRYLVKRTGEKVFLECVQDMDHENMFWYRQDPGLGLRLIYFSYDVKMKEKGDIPEGYSVSREKKERFSLILESASTNQTSMYLCASSLADHLGNTIYFGEGSWLTVV.

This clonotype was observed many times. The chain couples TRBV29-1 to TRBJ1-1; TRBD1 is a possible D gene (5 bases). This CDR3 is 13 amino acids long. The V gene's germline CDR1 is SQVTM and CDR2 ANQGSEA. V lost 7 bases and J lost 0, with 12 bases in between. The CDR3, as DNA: TGCAGCGGGTGGACGGACATGAACACTGAAGCTTTCTTT. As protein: CSGWTDMNTEAFF.

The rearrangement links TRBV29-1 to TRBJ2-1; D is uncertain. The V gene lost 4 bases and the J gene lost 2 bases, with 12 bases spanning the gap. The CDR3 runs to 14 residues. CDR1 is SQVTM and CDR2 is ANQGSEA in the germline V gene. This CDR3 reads CSVVRSLAYNEQFF. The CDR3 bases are TGCAGCGTTGTAAGAAGCTTGGCCTACAATGAGCAGTTCTTC.

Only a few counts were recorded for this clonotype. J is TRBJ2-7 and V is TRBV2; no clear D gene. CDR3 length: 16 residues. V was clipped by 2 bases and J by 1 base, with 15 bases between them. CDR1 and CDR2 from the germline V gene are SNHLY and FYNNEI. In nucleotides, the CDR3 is TGTGCCAGCAGTGAATACGTTGGGCAGGCTTCCTACGAGCAGTACTTC. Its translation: CASSEYVGQASYEQYF.

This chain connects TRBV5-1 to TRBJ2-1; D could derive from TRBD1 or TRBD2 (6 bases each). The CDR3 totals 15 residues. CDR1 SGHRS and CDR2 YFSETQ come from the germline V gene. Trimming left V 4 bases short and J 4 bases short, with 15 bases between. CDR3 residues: CASSRGGQMYNEQFF. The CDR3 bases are TGCGCCAGCAGCAGAGGGGGGCAGATGTACAATGAGCAGTTCTTC.

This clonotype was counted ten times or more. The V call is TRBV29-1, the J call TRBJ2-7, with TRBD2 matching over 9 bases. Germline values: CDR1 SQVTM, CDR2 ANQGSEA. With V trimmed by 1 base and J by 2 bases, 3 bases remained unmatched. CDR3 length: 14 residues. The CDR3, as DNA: TGCAGCGTTGAAGGCCTAGCGGGGACCTACGAGCAGTACTTC. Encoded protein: CSVEGLAGTYEQYF.

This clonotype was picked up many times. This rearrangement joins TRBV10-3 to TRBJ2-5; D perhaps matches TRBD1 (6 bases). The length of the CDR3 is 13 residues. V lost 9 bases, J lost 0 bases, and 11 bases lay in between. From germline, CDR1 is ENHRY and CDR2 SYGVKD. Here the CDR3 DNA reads TGTGCCATATCCCGGGACAACCAAGAGACCCAGTACTTC. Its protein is CAISRDNQETQYF.